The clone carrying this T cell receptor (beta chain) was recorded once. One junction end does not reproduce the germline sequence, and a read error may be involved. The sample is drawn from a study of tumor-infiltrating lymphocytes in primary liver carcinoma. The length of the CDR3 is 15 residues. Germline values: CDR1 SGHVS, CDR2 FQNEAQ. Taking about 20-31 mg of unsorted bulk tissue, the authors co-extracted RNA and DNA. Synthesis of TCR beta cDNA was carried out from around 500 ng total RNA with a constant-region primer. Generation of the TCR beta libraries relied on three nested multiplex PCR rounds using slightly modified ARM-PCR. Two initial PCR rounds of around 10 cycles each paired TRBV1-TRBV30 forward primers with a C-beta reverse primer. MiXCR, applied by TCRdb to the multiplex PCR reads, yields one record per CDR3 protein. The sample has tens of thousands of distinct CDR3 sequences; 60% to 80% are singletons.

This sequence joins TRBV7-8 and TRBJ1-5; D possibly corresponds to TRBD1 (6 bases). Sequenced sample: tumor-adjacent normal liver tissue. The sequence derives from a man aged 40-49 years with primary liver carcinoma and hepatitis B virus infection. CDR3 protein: CASSLDPQGNQPKHF. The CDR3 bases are TGTGCCAGCAGCTTAGACCCCCAGGGGAATCAGCCCAAGCATTTT.